Listed below are T cell receptor beta chains from one sample, sequenced in a study of cytomegalovirus exposure and HLA in healthy donors. TCRdb keeps only in-frame clones here, not all; method: immunoSEQ multiplex PCR. Counted here are approximately 190,000 clones, around 82% occurring once; the ten biggest clones make up roughly 1.7%. Sequencing was done on a sample of PBMCs. These receptors all come from a man aged 35 to 55 in good health and CMV-seropositive. CDR3s include the opening cysteine and the closing phenylalanine or tryptophan. D genes are given only for firm matches. Part of the rows lack a size; the others show once, few, many or a class for expanded clones.

clone size | J gene | D gene | V gene | CDR3 protein | CDR3 DNA
. | TRBJ1-4 | . | TRBV5-4 | CASSFGGTNEKLFF | TGTGCCAGCAGCTTTGGGGGGACTAATGAAAAACTGTTTTTT
. | TRBJ1-2 | . | TRBV18 | CASSPGRGAYGYTF | TGTGCCAGCTCACCGGGCAGGGGAGCCTATGGCTACACCTTC
. | TRBJ1-5 | TRBD1 | TRBV19 | CASTIRGQGVGQPQHF | TGTGCCAGTACCATAAGGGGGCAGGGGGTAGGACAGCCCCAGCATTTT
. | TRBJ2-7 | . | TRBV9 | CASSPSDSTYEQYF | TGTGCCAGCAGCCCCTCCGACAGCACCTACGAGCAGTACTTC
. | TRBJ1-4 | TRBD1 | TRBV7-2 | CATQGALNEKLFF | TGTGCCACCCAGGGGGCCCTTAATGAAAAACTGTTTTTT
. | TRBJ2-7 | . | TRBV27 | CASSFSQGYEQYF | TGTGCCAGCAGTTTTTCACAGGGCTACGAGCAGTACTTC
. | TRBJ1-1 | . | TRBV18 | CASSPASGSEAFF | TGTGCCAGCTCACCAGCCTCGGGGTCTGAAGCTTTCTTT
few | TRBJ1-1 | . | TRBV2 | CASSEAVLNREYTEAFF | TGTGCCAGCAGTGAAGCGGTTCTTAACAGGGAATACACTGAAGCTTTCTTT
. | TRBJ1-4 | . | TRBV29-1 | CSVIDSGNEKLFF | TGCAGCGTGATAGACTCTGGTAATGAAAAACTGTTTTTT
. | TRBJ2-7 | TRBD2 | TRBV7-8 | CASSLVGTSGRSRYEQYF | TGTGCCAGCAGCTTAGTGGGGACTAGCGGGAGATCTCGCTACGAGCAGTACTTC
. | TRBJ2-3 | TRBD2 | TRBV2 | CASRGTSGTDTQYF | TGTGCCAGCAGGGGGACTAGCGGGACCGATACGCAGTATTTT
. | TRBJ1-4 | . | TRBV5-1 | CASSLSGRGNEKLFF | TGCGCCAGCAGCTTGTCGGGCAGGGGCAATGAAAAACTGTTTTTT
. | TRBJ1-5 | TRBD1 | TRBV15 | CATSSNQGDQPQHF | TGTGCCACCAGCAGCAACCAGGGGGATCAGCCCCAGCATTTT
. | TRBJ2-2 | . | TRBV7-3 | CASSFAINTGELFF | TGTGCCAGCAGCTTCGCGATTAACACCGGGGAGCTGTTTTTT
. | TRBJ1-1 | TRBD1 | TRBV6-6 | CASSYSPGGSEAFF | TGTGCCAGCAGTTACTCGCCAGGGGGAAGTGAAGCTTTCTTT
. | TRBJ1-4 | TRBD1 | TRBV30 | CAWSVGTGYEKLFF | TGTGCCTGGAGTGTAGGGACAGGATACGAAAAACTGTTTTTT
once | TRBJ1-5 | . | TRBV21-1 | CASSNRTARGRDQPQHF | TGTGCCAGCAGCAACCGCACCGCCAGGGGGCGCGATCAGCCCCAGCATTTT
. | TRBJ2-5 | TRBD1 | TRBV19 | CASSMVQGRETQYF | TGTGCCAGTAGTATGGTACAGGGGAGAGAGACCCAGTACTTC
. | TRBJ2-7 | . | TRBV28 | CASSLNEGPASYEQYF | TGTGCCAGCAGTTTAAATGAGGGTCCGGCCTCCTACGAGCAGTACTTC
. | TRBJ2-1 | . | TRBV27 | CASSFEGLLNEQFF | TGTGCCAGCAGTTTTGAGGGACTGCTCAATGAGCAGTTCTTC
. | TRBJ2-5 | . | TRBV5-6 | CASSPLLEVQETQYF | TGTGCCAGCAGCCCACTGCTGGAGGTCCAAGAGACCCAGTACTTC
. | TRBJ2-2 | TRBD2 | TRBV28 | CASSRGLAGGMRELFF | TGTGCCAGCAGCCGCGGACTAGCGGGAGGTATGAGGGAGCTGTTTTTT
. | TRBJ1-5 | TRBD1 | TRBV18 | CASSPEAQGAFNQPQHF | TGTGCCAGCTCACCCGAGGCGCAGGGGGCCTTCAATCAGCCCCAGCATTTT
few | TRBJ2-5 | TRBD2 | TRBV29-1 | CSVRPGLGAGWETQYF | TGCAGCGTACGACCGGGACTAGGGGCCGGATGGGAGACCCAGTACTTC
. | TRBJ2-7 | TRBD2 | TRBV2 | CASGGRTSREQYF | TGTGCCAGCGGAGGCCGGACTAGTCGTGAGCAGTACTTC
. | TRBJ1-1 | TRBD1 | TRBV5-1 | CASSRTIGTGRNTEAFF | TGCGCCAGCAGCCGGACGATAGGGACAGGCAGGAACACTGAAGCTTTCTTT
. | TRBJ2-2 | . | TRBV18 | CASSPLQEGGELFF | TGTGCCAGCTCACCATTACAGGAGGGCGGGGAGCTGTTTTTT
. | TRBJ2-1 | . | TRBV4-3 | CASSQEVGLAAEQFF | TGCGCCAGCAGCCAAGAGGTGGGGCTTGCCGCGGAGCAGTTCTTC
. | TRBJ1-3 | . | TRBV4-1 | CASRVEITGNTIYF | TGCGCCAGCAGAGTTGAGATAACTGGAAACACCATATATTTT
. | TRBJ2-1 | . | TRBV5-6 | CASSASPGFSNEQFF | TGTGCCAGCAGCGCCTCCCCGGGGTTCAGCAATGAGCAGTTCTTC
. | TRBJ1-2 | . | TRBV29-1 | CSVPRDYGYTF | TGCAGCGTTCCCAGGGACTATGGCTACACCTTC
once | TRBJ2-3 | TRBD2 | TRBV29-1 | CSVVLAGGLRDTQYF | TGCAGCGTTGTCCTAGCGGGAGGTTTACGAGATACGCAGTATTTT
. | TRBJ1-5 | . | TRBV5-5 | CASSLVLGVNQPQHF | TGTGCCAGCAGCTTGGTGCTGGGAGTCAATCAGCCCCAGCATTTT
. | TRBJ1-4 | TRBD1 | TRBV7-2 | CASSTGTGDEKLFF | TGTGCCAGCAGCACCGGGACAGGGGATGAAAAACTGTTTTTT
. | TRBJ1-5 | . | TRBV13 | CASSLGGGQPQHF | TGTGCCAGCAGCCTAGGGGGAGGACAGCCCCAGCATTTT
. | TRBJ1-5 | . | TRBV5-1 | CASSLEGDRGQPQHF | TGCGCCAGCAGCTTGGAGGGGGATCGCGGCCAGCCCCAGCATTTT
few | TRBJ1-3 | . | TRBV12-5 | CASGLAEFSGNTIYF | TGTGCTAGTGGTTTGGCAGAATTCTCTGGAAACACCATATATTTT
. | TRBJ2-4 | TRBD2 | TRBV9 | CASSVSAGGFLAKNIQYF | TGTGCCAGCAGCGTATCAGCGGGAGGGTTCCTAGCCAAAAACATTCAGTACTTC
. | TRBJ1-6 | TRBD1 | TRBV10-3 | CAISETGGDSPLHF | TGTGCCATCAGTGAAACAGGGGGCGATTCACCCCTCCACTTT
. | TRBJ1-1 | . | TRBV5-1 | CASSLLGGAGNTEAFF | TGCGCCAGCAGCTTGTTAGGGGGGGCGGGGAACACTGAAGCTTTCTTT
. | TRBJ2-7 | TRBD1 | TRBV19 | CASSPQGDYEQYF | TGTGCCAGTAGTCCCCAGGGGGATTACGAGCAGTACTTC
. | TRBJ2-7 | TRBD1 | TRBV14 | CASSQRTGGSYEQYF | TGTGCCAGCAGCCAACGGACAGGGGGGTCCTACGAGCAGTACTTC